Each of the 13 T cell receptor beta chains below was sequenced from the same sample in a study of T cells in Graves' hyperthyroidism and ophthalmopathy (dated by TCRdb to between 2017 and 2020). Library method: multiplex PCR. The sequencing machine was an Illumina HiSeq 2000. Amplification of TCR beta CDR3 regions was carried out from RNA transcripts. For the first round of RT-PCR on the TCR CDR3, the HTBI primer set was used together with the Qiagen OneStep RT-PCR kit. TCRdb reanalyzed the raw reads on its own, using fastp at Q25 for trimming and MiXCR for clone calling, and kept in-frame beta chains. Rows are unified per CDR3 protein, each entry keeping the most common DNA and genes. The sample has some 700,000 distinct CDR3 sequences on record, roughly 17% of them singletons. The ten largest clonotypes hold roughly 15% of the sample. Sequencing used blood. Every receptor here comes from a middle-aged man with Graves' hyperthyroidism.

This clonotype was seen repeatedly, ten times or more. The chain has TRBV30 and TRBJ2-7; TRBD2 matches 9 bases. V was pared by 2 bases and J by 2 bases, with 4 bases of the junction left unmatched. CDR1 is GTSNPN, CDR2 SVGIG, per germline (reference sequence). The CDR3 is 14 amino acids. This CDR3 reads CAWSRGGGAYEQYF. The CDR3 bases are TGTGCCTGGAGTCGCGGGGGGGGGGCCTACGAGCAGTACTTC.

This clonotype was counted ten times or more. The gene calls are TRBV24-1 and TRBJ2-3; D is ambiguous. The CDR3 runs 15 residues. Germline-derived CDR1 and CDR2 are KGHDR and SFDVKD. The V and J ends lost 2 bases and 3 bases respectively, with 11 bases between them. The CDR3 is CATSDWSESTDTQYF. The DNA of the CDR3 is TGTGCCACCAGTGATTGGAGCGAATCGACAGATACGCAGTATTTT.

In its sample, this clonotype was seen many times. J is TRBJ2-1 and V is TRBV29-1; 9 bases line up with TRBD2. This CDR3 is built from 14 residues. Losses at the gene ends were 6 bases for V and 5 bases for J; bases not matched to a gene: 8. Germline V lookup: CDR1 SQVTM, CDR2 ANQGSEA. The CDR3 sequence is CSVDTSGRNNEQFF. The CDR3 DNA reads TGCAGCGTGGATACTAGCGGGCGGAACAATGAGCAGTTCTTC.

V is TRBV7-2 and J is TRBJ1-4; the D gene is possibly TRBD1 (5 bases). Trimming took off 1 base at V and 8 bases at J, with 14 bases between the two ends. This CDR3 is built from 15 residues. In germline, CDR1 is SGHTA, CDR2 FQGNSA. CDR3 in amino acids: CASSLGGRDREKLFF. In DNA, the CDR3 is TGTGCCAGCAGCTTAGGAGGGAGGGACCGGGAAAAACTGTTTTTT.

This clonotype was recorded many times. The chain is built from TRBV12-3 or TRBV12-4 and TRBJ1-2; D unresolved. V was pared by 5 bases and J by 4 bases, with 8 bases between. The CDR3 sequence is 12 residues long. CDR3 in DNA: TGTGCCAGCAGTCCTCTAGGCTATGGCTACACCTTC. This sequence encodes CASSPLGYGYTF.

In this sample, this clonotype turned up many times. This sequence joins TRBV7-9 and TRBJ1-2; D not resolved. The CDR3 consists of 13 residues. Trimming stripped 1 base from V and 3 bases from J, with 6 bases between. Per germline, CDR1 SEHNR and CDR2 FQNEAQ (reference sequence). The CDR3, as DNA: TGTGCCAGCAGCTTAGTCGGGGACTATGGCTACACCTTC. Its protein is CASSLVGDYGYTF.

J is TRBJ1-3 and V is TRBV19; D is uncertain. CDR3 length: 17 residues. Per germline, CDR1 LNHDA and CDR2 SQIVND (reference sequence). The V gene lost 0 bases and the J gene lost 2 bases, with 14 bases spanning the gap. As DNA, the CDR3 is TGTGCCAGTAGTATAGATTCGACGGGAAGGACTGGAAACACCATATATTTT. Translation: CASSIDSTGRTGNTIYF.

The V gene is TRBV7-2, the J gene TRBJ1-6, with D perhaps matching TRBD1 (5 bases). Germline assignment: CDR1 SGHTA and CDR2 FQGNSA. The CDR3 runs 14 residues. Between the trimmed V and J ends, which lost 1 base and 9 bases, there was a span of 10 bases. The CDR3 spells CASSLGGGGSPLHF. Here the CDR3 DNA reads TGTGCCAGCAGCTTAGGGGGGGGGGGTTCACCCCTCCACTTT.

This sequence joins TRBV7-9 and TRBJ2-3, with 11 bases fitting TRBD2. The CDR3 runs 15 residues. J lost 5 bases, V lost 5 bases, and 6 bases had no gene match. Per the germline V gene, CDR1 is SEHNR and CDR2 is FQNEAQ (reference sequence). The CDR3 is CASSTGTSGGDTQYF. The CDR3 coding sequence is TGTGCCAGCAGCACCGGGACTAGCGGAGGAGATACGCAGTATTTT.

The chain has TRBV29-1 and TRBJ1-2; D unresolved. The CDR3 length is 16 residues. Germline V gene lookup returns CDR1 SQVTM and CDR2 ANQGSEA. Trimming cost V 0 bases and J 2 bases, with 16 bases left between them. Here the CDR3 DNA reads TGCAGCGTTGAAGACCGCTCCACGGTACAGAACTATGGCTACACCTTC. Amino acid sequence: CSVEDRSTVQNYGYTF.

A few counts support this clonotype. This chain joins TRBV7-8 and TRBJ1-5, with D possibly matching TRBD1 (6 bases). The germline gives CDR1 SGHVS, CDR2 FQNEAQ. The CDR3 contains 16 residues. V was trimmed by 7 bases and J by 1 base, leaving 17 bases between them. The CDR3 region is CASTSYRVGSNQPQHF. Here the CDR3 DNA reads TGTGCCAGCACCTCTTACAGGGTTGGGAGCAATCAGCCCCAGCATTTT.

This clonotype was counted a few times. The DNA for the CDR3 is TGTGCCAGCAGTTTATTACCTGGAAACACCATATATTTT. Residues: CASSLLPGNTIYF. This chain joins TRBV27 and TRBJ1-3; unclear D gene. V was trimmed by 1 base and J by 2 bases, leaving 3 bases between them. The CDR3 covers 13 residues. Germline V gene data show CDR1 as MNHEY and CDR2 as SMNVEV (reference sequence).

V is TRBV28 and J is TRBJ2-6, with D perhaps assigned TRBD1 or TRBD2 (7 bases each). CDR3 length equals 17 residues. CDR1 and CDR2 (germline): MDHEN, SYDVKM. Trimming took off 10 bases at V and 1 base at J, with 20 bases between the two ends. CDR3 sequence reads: CATGGQDALSGANVLTF. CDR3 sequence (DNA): TGTGCCACGGGAGGACAGGATGCCCTTTCTGGGGCCAACGTCCTGACTTTC.